Each of the 29 T cell receptor beta chains below was sequenced from the same sample in a study of shared clonotypes between healthy human individuals. Profiling relied on immunoSEQ multiplex PCR, and the TCRdb table lists in-frame clones only, not all of them. This table holds millions of clones, 90% to 95% found once. Sequenced: naive CD4+ T cells sorted from blood. Described subset: CD45RA+ positively selected. The source of these receptors is a man in his late teens or twenties in good health.

This clone is a singleton in its sample. The chain combines TRBV7-2 with TRBJ1-2, with D perhaps matching TRBD1 (5 bases). The CDR3 is 13 residues long. V was pared by 2 bases and J by 6 bases, with 10 bases between. Germline CDR1 is SGHTA and CDR2 is FQGNSA. For the CDR3, the DNA is TGTGCCAGCAGCTTAATGCAAGGGGATGGCTACACCTTC. It codes for CASSLMQGDGYTF.

The chain carries TRBV10-3 and TRBJ2-1; 8 positions match TRBD2. The CDR3 loop spans 15 amino acids. Germline V gene data show CDR1 as ENHRY and CDR2 as SYGVKD. With V trimmed by 5 bases and J by 1 base, 4 bases remained unmatched. The CDR3 is CAISSSGQSYNEQFF. CDR3 in DNA: TGTGCCATCAGTTCTAGCGGGCAGTCCTACAATGAGCAGTTCTTC.

This clone was seen just once. The chain's CDR3 is CASSSYGQGAYEQYF. The CDR3 region has the DNA TGCGCCAGCAGCTCATACGGACAGGGCGCCTACGAGCAGTACTTC. The rearrangement uses TRBV5-1 and TRBJ2-7; 8 positions match TRBD1. After removal of 3 bases from V and 2 bases from J, the junction contained 7 bases not matched to a gene. This CDR3 is built from 15 residues. Germline V CDR1 and CDR2: SGHRS, YFSETQ.

This sequence joins TRBV5-1 and TRBJ2-5; D is possibly TRBD2 (6 bases). CDR1 is SGHRS, CDR2 YFSETQ, per germline. The CDR3 has 16 residues. With 0 bases removed from V and 1 base from J, the gap between germline ends came to 13 bases. The CDR3: CASSLGVVSGQETQYF. CDR3 DNA sequence: TGCGCCAGCAGCTTGGGTGTGGTTAGCGGCCAAGAGACCCAGTACTTC.

The CDR3 sequence: CASSSRDRADLFF. The CDR3 DNA reads as TGTGCCAGCAGCTCCCGGGACAGGGCCGACCTGTTTTTT. The chain is built from TRBV7-2 and TRBJ1-4, with 9 bases fitting TRBD1. With V trimmed by 4 bases and J by 14 bases, 8 bases remained unmatched. Germline lookup yields CDR1 SGHTA and CDR2 FQGNSA. This CDR3 contains 13 residues.

Concerning this clone: The same CDR3 also results from other DNA sequences found in this sample. The chain uses TRBV6-5 and TRBJ1-5; a weak D match, TRBD1 (5 bases). The CDR3 spans 15 residues. Trimming left V 6 bases short and J 0 bases short, with 12 bases between. Looked up from germline, CDR1 is MNHEY and CDR2 is SVGAGI. The CDR3 sequence is CASRADRNSNQPQHF. The CDR3 DNA reads as TGTGCCAGCAGAGCAGACAGAAATAGCAATCAGCCCCAGCATTTT.

This clone was observed once. CDR3 sequence reads: CASTSGGAETQYF. In DNA form, the CDR3 reads TGTGCCAGCACCTCGGGCGGGGCAGAGACCCAGTACTTC. The rearrangement uses TRBV6-1 and TRBJ2-5; D is perhaps TRBD2 (6 bases). The CDR3 loop spans 13 amino acids. The V gene lost 7 bases and the J gene lost 4 bases, with 13 bases spanning the gap. Germline CDR1 is MNHNS and CDR2 is SASEGT.

V gene TRBV5-4 combines with J gene TRBJ2-7, with D possibly matching TRBD1 (6 bases). The CDR3 is 16 residues long. Germline CDR1 and CDR2: SGHNT and YYREEE (reference sequence). V gave up 4 bases and J gave up 0 bases, with 17 bases separating them. The CDR3 DNA reads TGTGCCAGCAGCCCTCCCGGGGACAAGGCCTCCTACGAGCAGTACTTC. This codes for CASSPPGDKASYEQYF. Based on the CDR3 plus reference TRBV5-4 and TRBJ2-7, the full variable domain is ETGVTQSPTHLIKTRGQQVTLRCSSQSGHNTVSWYQQALGQGPQFIFQYYREEENGRGNFPPRFSGLQFPNYSSELNVNALELDDSALYLCASSPPGDKASYEQYFGPGTRLTVT.

This chain joins TRBV6-5 and TRBJ2-7, with a tentative D call TRBD1 (6 bases). V was pared by 10 bases and J by 6 bases, with 16 bases between. Germline-derived CDR1 and CDR2 are MNHEY and SVGAGI. CDR3 length: 12 amino acids. The CDR3, as DNA: TGTGCCACCGCCTCAGTGGGGGCCGAGCAGTACTTC. Its protein product is CATASVGAEQYF.

The chain is built from TRBV5-8 and TRBJ1-2; 9 bases line up with TRBD1. The V gene end was trimmed by 6 bases and the J gene end by 2 bases; junction bases not matched to a gene: 5. Per germline, CDR1 SGHTS and CDR2 YDEGEE. The CDR3 length is 14 residues. Here the CDR3 DNA reads TGTGCCAGCACCCCGGGACAGGGAAACTATGGCTACACCTTC. Translating gives CASTPGQGNYGYTF.

Many counts were recorded for this clone. V usage is TRBV5-8 and J usage is TRBJ1-5; D is unclear. This CDR3 spans 13 amino acids. Trimming took 4 bases from V and 0 from J, leaving 5 bases between them. Germline CDR1 is SGHTS and CDR2 is YDEGEE. CDR3 in amino acids: CASSTDSNQPQHF. DNA for the CDR3: TGTGCCAGCAGCACTGATAGCAATCAGCCCCAGCATTTT.

This chain uses TRBV25-1 with TRBJ1-2; no clear D. Trimming took off 2 bases at V and 0 bases at J, with 13 bases between the two ends. Germline V gives CDR1 MGHDK, CDR2 SYGVNS. This CDR3 contains 16 residues. CDR3 sequence reads: CASSEVEGTSNYGYTF. The CDR3, as DNA: TGTGCCAGCAGTGAAGTAGAGGGTACCTCTAACTATGGCTACACCTTC.

This sequence joins TRBV6-6 and TRBJ2-2; weak D call: TRBD2 (5 bases). V gave up 2 bases and J gave up 5 bases, with 15 bases separating them. This CDR3 is 16 amino acids long. Germline CDR1 and CDR2: MNHNY and SVGAGI (reference sequence). The CDR3 here is CASSYLLGVRTGELFF. CDR3 bases: TGTGCCAGCAGTTACCTACTAGGTGTAAGGACCGGGGAGCTGTTTTTT.

The chain couples TRBV12-5 to TRBJ1-4, with D unclear. Germline CDR1 and CDR2: LGHNT and FRNRAP. The CDR3 is made up of 12 amino acids. Trimming removed 0 bases from V and 10 bases from J, with 6 bases in between. CDR3 sequence reads: CASGLVRGKLFF. The CDR3 region has the DNA TGTGCTAGTGGTTTGGTACGTGGAAAACTGTTTTTT.

The chain links TRBV6-6 to TRBJ2-1, with D possibly being TRBD1 or TRBD2 (6 bases each). Per germline, CDR1 MNHNY and CDR2 SVGAGI (reference sequence). The V end was cut by 0 bases, the J end by 0 bases, with 9 bases between. The CDR3 length is 16 residues. CDR3 sequence: CASSYSGGPSYNEQFF. CDR3 sequence (DNA): TGTGCCAGCAGTTACTCAGGGGGGCCCTCCTACAATGAGCAGTTCTTC.

This sequence joins TRBV15 and TRBJ1-6; D may be TRBD1 (6 bases). V dropped 1 base and J dropped 5 bases, with 12 bases sitting between them. Germline V gene lookup returns CDR1 LNHNV and CDR2 YYDKDF (reference sequence). This CDR3 region has 16 residues. The CDR3 sequence: CATSRVGRGNNSPLHF. The CDR3 DNA is TGTGCCACCAGCAGAGTCGGCAGGGGTAATAATTCACCCCTCCACTTT.

This clone has a single count. The chain employs TRBV5-1 and TRBJ2-1; D is perhaps TRBD2 (5 bases). This CDR3 is 15 amino acids long. CDR1 SGHRS and CDR2 YFSETQ come from the germline V gene. With 0 bases removed from V and 7 bases from J, the gap between germline ends came to 14 bases. DNA for the CDR3: TGCGCCAGCAGCTTGGACAGCGGAAGGCGAAATGAGCAGTTCTTC. It translates to CASSLDSGRRNEQFF.

The V call is TRBV5-6, the J call TRBJ2-2; no definite D call. Deletions cut 6 bases from V and 7 bases from J, with 16 bases between. Germline values: CDR1 SGHDT, CDR2 YYEEEE. CDR3 length equals 14 residues. DNA of the CDR3: TGTGCCAGCAACCCTAGAACAGCAGGCGGGGAGCTGTTTTTT. It yields the protein CASNPRTAGGELFF.

The rearrangement joins TRBV5-1 to TRBJ2-5, with 8 bases matching TRBD2. The CDR3 is 15 residues long. Trimming at V came to 2 bases and at J to 3 bases, leaving 6 bases not matched to a gene. Germline lookup yields CDR1 SGHRS and CDR2 YFSETQ. CDR3 residues: CASSFSGAQEETQYF. The CDR3 DNA is TGCGCCAGCAGCTTTAGCGGGGCCCAGGAAGAGACCCAGTACTTC.

The chain links TRBV7-9 to TRBJ2-1; 10 bases line up with TRBD2. The V gene's germline CDR1 is SEHNR and CDR2 FQNEAQ (reference sequence). Trimming took 3 bases from V and 0 from J; bases not matched to a gene: 8. The CDR3 is made up of 18 amino acids. The CDR3 bases are TGTGCCAGCAGCTTTTGGACTAGCGGCCTACTCTCCTACAATGAGCAGTTCTTC. It codes for CASSFWTSGLLSYNEQFF.

The chain employs TRBV6-5 and TRBJ1-2; tentative D call: TRBD1 (6 bases). V dropped 0 bases and J dropped 5 bases, with 16 bases sitting between them. Germline V gene sequence: CDR1 MNHEY, CDR2 SVGAGI. The length of the CDR3 is 16 residues. This CDR3 is CASSYSRTVIGYGYTF. The DNA for the CDR3 is TGTGCCAGCAGTTACTCGAGGACAGTCATAGGGTATGGCTACACCTTC.

The V call is TRBV11-3, the J call TRBJ2-1; 7 positions agree with TRBD2. The CDR3 is 15 amino acids. Trimming removed 1 base from V and 7 bases from J; junction bases left unmatched: 7. Germline V gives CDR1 SGHNT, CDR2 YENEEA. The DNA of the CDR3 is TGTGCCAGCAGCTTAGTGTCGGGAGGCTTGAATGAGCAGTTCTTC. Its translation is CASSLVSGGLNEQFF.

The rearrangement links TRBV5-4 to TRBJ2-7; 11 bases match TRBD1. Germline CDR1 SGHNT, CDR2 YYREEE (reference sequence). The CDR3 has 15 residues. V dropped 0 bases and J dropped 4; count of bases not matched to a gene: 3. This CDR3 is CASSLARDRGYEQYF. CDR3 bases: TGTGCCAGCAGCTTGGCCCGGGACAGGGGGTACGAGCAGTACTTC. The full variable domain, in which reference TRBV5-4 and TRBJ2-7 provide the parts outside the CDR3, is ETGVTQSPTHLIKTRGQQVTLRCSSQSGHNTVSWYQQALGQGPQFIFQYYREEENGRGNFPPRFSGLQFPNYSSELNVNALELDDSALYLCASSLARDRGYEQYFGPGTRLTVT.

This chain connects TRBV27 to TRBJ1-2; 8 nucleotides align to TRBD1. There are 14 residues in the CDR3. The junction had 7 bases not matched to a gene; V was cut back by 7 bases and J by 3 bases. Germline loops: CDR1 MNHEY, CDR2 SMNVEV (reference sequence). CDR3 sequence reads: CASTPDRDHYGYTF. CDR3 sequence (DNA): TGTGCCAGCACCCCGGACAGGGACCACTATGGCTACACCTTC.

The chain employs TRBV19 and TRBJ1-2; D ambiguous. Germline V gene sequence: CDR1 LNHDA, CDR2 SQIVND (reference sequence). The CDR3 spans 13 residues. Trimming stripped 3 bases from V and 1 base from J, with 6 bases between. CDR3 amino acids: CASSIESNYGYTF. Written as DNA, the CDR3 is TGTGCCAGTAGTATCGAGAGTAACTATGGCTACACCTTC.

This chain links TRBV7-2 with TRBJ2-1, with D perhaps TRBD2 (6 bases). There are 14 residues in the CDR3. V was clipped by 6 bases and J by 2 bases, with 11 bases between them. Germline lookup yields CDR1 SGHTA and CDR2 FQGNSA. Written as DNA, the CDR3 is TGTGCCAGCAGATGGGGCGGGGCCTACAATGAGCAGTTCTTC. This codes for CASRWGGAYNEQFF.

The chain combines TRBV11-2 with TRBJ1-1; D perhaps matches TRBD1 (5 bases). Per germline, CDR1 SGHAT and CDR2 FQNNGV. Trimming removed 3 bases at V and 7 bases at J, with 9 bases between. The CDR3 runs 12 residues. This CDR3 reads CASSLGRNEAFF. The DNA for the CDR3 is TGTGCCAGCAGCTTGGGACGGAATGAAGCTTTCTTT.

This clone was seen a single time. Within the sample, other DNA sequences also encode this same CDR3. The rearrangement links TRBV6-5 to TRBJ2-7; D is unresolved. V shed 5 bases and J shed 7 bases, with 9 bases lying between them. CDR1 and CDR2 from the germline V gene are MNHEY and SVGAGI. The CDR3 extends over 11 amino acids. The CDR3, as DNA: TGTGCCAGCAGTACCATTGGGGAGCAGTACTTC. Residues: CASSTIGEQYF.

The chain employs TRBV9 and TRBJ2-3; 8 positions agree with TRBD2. The germline CDR1 and CDR2 sequences are SGDLS and YYNGEE. The V gene end was trimmed by 2 bases and the J gene end by 6 bases; junction bases not matched to a gene: 8. This CDR3 comprises 15 residues. The CDR3 loop reads CASSVGLALTDTQYF. The CDR3 nucleotides are TGTGCCAGCAGCGTCGGACTAGCCCTGACGGATACGCAGTATTTT.